This TCR beta chain was obtained from a study of blood T cell repertoires in COVID-19. V shed 4 bases and J 6 bases; nucleotides not matched to a gene: 4. CDR1 is SQVTM, CDR2 ANQGSEA, per germline. CDR3 length: 12 residues. Original processing methods: Reference gene primer amplification gave nucleated cell count estimates. Using immunoSEQ multiplex PCR, the repertoire was profiled, and TCRdb retains in-frame clones only, with some absent. V and J calls and clone size are given by that table; D and trimming were obtained from the DNA. The sample holds 150,000 to 250,000 clones, about 93% seen once. The receptor's source is a man aged 25-40 years with COVID-19, enrolled during active disease. The chain carries TRBV29-1 and TRBJ2-7; 9 bases agree with TRBD1. Sequenced: peripheral blood. The CDR3 DNA reads TGCAGCGTTGCCGGGACAGGGCTCGAGCAGTACTTC. This gives the protein CSVAGTGLEQYF.